This entry lists 29 T cell receptor beta chains sequenced from one sample in a study of T cell changes during pregnancy in multiple sclerosis. The data were produced by immunoSEQ multiplex PCR, yet TCRdb's version contains in-frame clones alone and is incomplete. The sample yields approximately 70,000 clones, around 90% seen once. The sequences come from peripheral blood, collected after pregnancy. The receptors derive from a female donor with multiple sclerosis, enrolled in a pregnancy study.

CDR3 amino acids: CASRQKNTEAFF. CDR3 nucleotides: TGTGCCAGCAGACAGAAGAACACTGAAGCTTTCTTT. The J gene is TRBJ1-1, the V gene TRBV6-6; D is unresolved. CDR3 length: 12 residues. Germline CDR1 reads MNHNY; CDR2 reads SVGAGI (reference sequence). V was pared by 6 bases and J by 1 base, with 6 bases between.

The V and J genes are TRBV6-4 and TRBJ2-1, with 7 bases fitting TRBD2. Germline V gives CDR1 MRHNA, CDR2 SNTAGT. V was pared by 3 bases and J by 7 bases, with 9 bases of the junction left unmatched. The CDR3 is 15 residues long. The CDR3 DNA follows: TGTGCCAGCAGTGATCCCCTGACTAGCACAAATGAGCAGTTCTTC. Its protein is CASSDPLTSTNEQFF.

This sequence joins TRBV10-3 and TRBJ2-7, with 7 bases aligning to TRBD1. Trimming cost V 10 bases and J 0 bases; bases outside gene matches: 9. Germline-derived CDR1 and CDR2 are ENHRY and SYGVKD. This CDR3 has 14 residues. In DNA form, the CDR3 reads TGTGCCACCCTAAGGGACAGCGACTCCTACGAGCAGTACTTC. It is translated as CATLRDSDSYEQYF.

The chain employs TRBV30 and TRBJ1-1; no reliable D call. The CDR3 is 12 amino acids. The V gene's germline CDR1 is GTSNPN and CDR2 SVGIG (reference sequence). Trimming cost V 0 bases and J 10 bases, with 12 bases left between them. The CDR3 DNA follows: TGTGCCTGGAGTGTCGGACGGGAGGGAGCTTTCTTT. This codes for CAWSVGREGAFF. Filled out from reference TRBV30 and TRBJ1-1, the complete variable domain reads SQTIHQWPATLVQPVGSPLSLECTVEGTSNPNLYWYRQAAGRGLQLLFYSVGIGQISSEVPQNLSASRPQDRQFILSSKKLLLSDSGFYLCAWSVGREGAFFGQGTRLTVV.

The chain has TRBV5-1 and TRBJ2-1, with 8 bases aligning to TRBD2. CDR3 length: 19 amino acids. Germline loops: CDR1 SGHRS, CDR2 YFSETQ. J was trimmed by 3 bases and V by 1 base; bases with no gene match: 15. The CDR3 protein is CASSLYGSMAAGGYNEQFF. The CDR3 bases are TGCGCCAGCAGCTTGTATGGCTCCATGGCCGCGGGAGGCTACAATGAGCAGTTCTTC. Complete variable domain (other parts from reference TRBV5-1 and TRBJ2-1): KAGVTQTPRYLIKTRGQQVTLSCSPISGHRSVSWYQQTPGQGLQFLFEYFSETQRNKGNFPGRFSGRQFSNSRSEMNVSTLELGDSALYLCASSLYGSMAAGGYNEQFFGPGTRLTVL.

The chain is built from TRBV7-6 and TRBJ2-2; possibly TRBD2 for D (5 bases). Germline CDR1 SGHVS, CDR2 FNYEAQ. The CDR3 consists of 15 residues. V dropped 1 base and J dropped 5 bases, with 11 bases sitting between them. The CDR3 bases are TGTGCCAGCAGCTTAGGAGGGATGCGGACCGGGGAGCTGTTTTTT. Translated: CASSLGGMRTGELFF. Combining the CDR3 with reference TRBV7-6 and TRBJ2-2 gives the whole variable domain GAGVSQSPRYKVTKRGQDVALRCDPISGHVSLYWYRQALGQGPEFLTYFNYEAQQDKSGLPNDRFSAERPEGSISTLTIQRTEQRDSAMYRCASSLGGMRTGELFFGEGSRLTVL.

The J gene is TRBJ2-3, the V gene TRBV11-3; D perhaps matches TRBD2 (5 bases). From germline, CDR1 is SGHNT and CDR2 YENEEA. The CDR3 is made up of 17 amino acids. Trimming cost V 3 bases and J 0 bases, with 16 bases left between them. The CDR3: CASSLGDGKRSTDTQYF. In DNA, the CDR3 is TGTGCCAGCAGCTTGGGAGACGGGAAAAGGAGCACAGATACGCAGTATTTT.

The rearrangement joins TRBV27 to TRBJ1-4, with 7 bases identical to TRBD1. Losses at the gene ends were 5 bases for V and 7 bases for J; bases not matched to a gene: 13. CDR3 length: 16 amino acids. CDR1 MNHEY and CDR2 SMNVEV come from the germline V gene (reference sequence). The CDR3 loop is CASSPLLQGSSEKLFF. CDR3 bases: TGTGCCAGCAGTCCCCTTCTACAGGGGAGCTCTGAAAAACTGTTTTTT.

The genes are TRBV11-3 and TRBJ2-7; 10 nucleotides line up with TRBD2. This CDR3 spans 14 amino acids. Trimming took 5 bases from V and 4 from J; bases not matched to a gene: 5. Germline V gives CDR1 SGHNT, CDR2 YENEEA. The CDR3 DNA sequence: TGTGCCAGCAGCCCGGGACTAGCGTCTTACGAGCAGTACTTC. Encoded protein: CASSPGLASYEQYF.

For this clone: The junction departs from the called germline gene at one end, perhaps through a read error. The chain is built from TRBV6-6 and TRBJ1-2; the D is unclear. The CDR3 is made up of 11 amino acids. Germline values: CDR1 MNHNY, CDR2 SVGAGI (reference sequence). The CDR3 here is CASMDNYGYTF. CDR3 DNA: TGTGCCAGCATGGATAACTACGGCTACACCTTC.

The genes are TRBV18 and TRBJ1-1; D is possibly TRBD1 (5 bases). Trimming cost V 0 bases and J 3 bases, with 11 bases left between them. Germline V gene lookup returns CDR1 KGHSH and CDR2 LQKENI. This CDR3 contains 15 residues. This CDR3 is CASSPPAGGDTEAFF. The CDR3 DNA reads TGTGCCAGCTCACCACCGGCTGGAGGGGACACTGAAGCTTTCTTT.

This chain joins TRBV2 and TRBJ2-3; TRBD2 matches at 13 bases. The CDR3 runs to 18 residues. V was pared by 5 bases and J by 2 bases, with 10 bases of the junction left unmatched. Germline assignment: CDR1 SNHLY and CDR2 FYNNEI. CDR3 in DNA: TGTGCCAGCAGTTCACGACTAGCGGGGGGACCTGTCACAGATACGCAGTATTTT. Translation gives CASSSRLAGGPVTDTQYF.

CDR3 DNA: TGCGCCAGCAGCCAAGAACAGAGTCTCTACAATGAGCAGTTCTTC. This translates into CASSQEQSLYNEQFF. This sequence joins TRBV4-3 and TRBJ2-1, with D hard to call. The CDR3 totals 15 residues. In germline, CDR1 is LGHNA, CDR2 YSLEER. Between the trimmed V and J ends, which lost 0 bases and 3 bases, there was a span of 9 bases.

The chain carries TRBV18 and TRBJ1-5; TRBD1 is a possible D gene (5 bases). The germline V gene has CDR1 KGHSH and CDR2 LQKENI. This CDR3 region has 13 residues. V dropped 5 bases and J dropped 3 bases, with 8 bases sitting between them. The CDR3 coding sequence is TGTGCCAGCTCAAAGGGGTCCAATCAGCCCCAGCATTTT. This gives the protein CASSKGSNQPQHF.

The chain has TRBV7-3 and TRBJ2-5, with TRBD2 as a possible D gene (5 bases). CDR3 length equals 16 residues. Per the germline V gene, CDR1 is SGHTA and CDR2 is FQGTGA. The V and J ends lost 5 bases and 0 bases respectively, with 16 bases between them. CDR3 sequence (DNA): TGTGCCAGCAGCCCGACGGGAATTGTGTACCAAGAGACCCAGTACTTC. Residues: CASSPTGIVYQETQYF.

The gene calls are TRBV10-3 and TRBJ2-5; 10 bases align to TRBD1. This CDR3 is 14 amino acids long. CDR1 and CDR2 from the germline V gene are ENHRY and SYGVKD. Trimming at V came to 6 bases and at J to 4 bases, leaving 5 bases not matched to a gene. DNA for the CDR3: TGTGCCATCAGAGGACAGGGGGTCGGAGAGACCCAGTACTTC. Encoded protein: CAIRGQGVGETQYF.

This chain uses TRBV5-8 with TRBJ2-5; TRBD1 aligns across 8 bases. Trimming cost V 3 bases and J 5 bases; bases outside gene matches: 3. CDR3 length: 13 residues. Germline loops: CDR1 SGHTS, CDR2 YDEGEE. The DNA for the CDR3 is TGTGCCAGCAGCTGGAACAGGGGGGAGACCCAGTACTTC. It is translated as CASSWNRGETQYF.

On this clone itself: The identical CDR3 is also encoded by other nucleotide sequences in the sample. This chain links TRBV2 with TRBJ1-3, with a tentative D call TRBD1 (6 bases). This CDR3 is 13 amino acids long. V lost 8 bases to trimming and J lost 1 base, with 9 bases between them. Germline-derived CDR1 and CDR2 are SNHLY and FYNNEI. As DNA, the CDR3 is TGTGCCAGCGGGGGCCGATCTGGAAACACCATATATTTT. Translation gives CASGGRSGNTIYF.

Written as DNA, the CDR3 is TGTGCCAGCAGTGTCCCGGGGAGCGGCACTGAAGCTTTCTTT. This codes for CASSVPGSGTEAFF. This chain joins TRBV6-5 and TRBJ1-1; D call uncertain. Trimming took 5 bases from V and 4 from J, leaving 14 bases between them. CDR3 length equals 14 residues. Per germline, CDR1 MNHEY and CDR2 SVGAGI.

This clone was recorded once. The chain is built from TRBV6-1 and TRBJ2-2, with 10 bases that match TRBD1. With V trimmed by 6 bases and J by 3 bases, 1 base remained unmatched. Per germline, CDR1 MNHNS and CDR2 SASEGT. CDR3 length: 14 amino acids. The CDR3 nucleotides read TGTGCCAGCAGCGGGACAGGGGACACCGGGGAGCTGTTTTTT. Translating it yields CASSGTGDTGELFF.

This chain connects TRBV19 to TRBJ1-1; 7 bases are a match to TRBD1. J gave up 5 bases and V 4 bases, and 10 bases lay outside the gene matches. This CDR3 has 15 amino acids. Germline V lookup: CDR1 LNHDA, CDR2 SQIVND (reference sequence). CDR3 sequence: CASSNQGQGVTEAFF. Here the CDR3 DNA reads TGTGCCAGTAGTAACCAGGGGCAGGGGGTGACTGAAGCTTTCTTT.

This chain connects TRBV2 to TRBJ2-7, with TRBD2 matching 10 bases. V gave up 6 bases and J gave up 5 bases; unmatched junction bases: 4. The CDR3 runs 13 residues. Germline V gives CDR1 SNHLY, CDR2 FYNNEI. The CDR3 spells CASSPTSGHEQYF. CDR3 nucleotides: TGTGCCAGCAGCCCGACTAGCGGGCACGAGCAGTACTTC.

The rearrangement uses TRBV7-9 and TRBJ1-1; unclear D gene. V was shortened by 5 bases and J by 0 bases, with 19 bases between the two germline ends. The germline V gene encodes CDR1 SEHNR and CDR2 FQNEAQ (reference sequence). The CDR3 has 17 residues. CDR3 DNA: TGTGCCAGCAGCCTACCTCGAGGGTGGAGCATGAACACTGAAGCTTTCTTT. Translating gives CASSLPRGWSMNTEAFF.

The V and J genes are TRBV5-8 and TRBJ2-1, with D maybe TRBD1 (6 bases). CDR1 is SGHTS and CDR2 is YDEGEE in the germline V gene. Trimming shortened V by 6 bases and J by 0 bases, and 13 bases separated the two germline ends. The CDR3 is 15 amino acids. CDR3 coding DNA: TGTGCCAGCACTCTGGGGGACACCTCCTACAATGAGCAGTTCTTC. This gives the protein CASTLGDTSYNEQFF.

The rearrangement uses TRBV15 and TRBJ2-3; 7 nucleotides match TRBD1. Germline V gives CDR1 LNHNV, CDR2 YYDKDF (reference sequence). Germline trimming cut 5 bases from V and 5 bases from J; bases unmatched to any gene: 7. This CDR3 is built from 14 residues. CDR3 nucleotides: TGTGCCACCAGCCTAGGGGACAGACAAGATACGCAGTATTTT. Translating gives CATSLGDRQDTQYF.

On this clone itself: The sample contains more than one DNA sequence encoding this CDR3. This chain's CDR3 is CSAELNEQFF. DNA for the CDR3: TGCAGTGCTGAGCTCAATGAGCAGTTCTTC. The chain combines TRBV20-1 with TRBJ2-1; the D is unclear. CDR3 length: 10 amino acids. CDR1 is DFQATT, CDR2 SNEGSKA, per germline (reference sequence). The V and J ends lost 5 bases and 6 bases respectively, with 5 bases between them.

About this clone itself: The sample holds other DNA sequences that translate to the same CDR3. The V gene is TRBV18, the J gene TRBJ2-7; D not resolved. This CDR3 contains 13 residues. CDR1 and CDR2 from the germline V gene are KGHSH and LQKENI. Trimming pared 6 bases from V and 3 bases from J, leaving 12 bases between. This CDR3 is CASSLSKNYEQYF. In nucleotides, the CDR3 is TGTGCCAGCTCCCTCAGTAAAAACTACGAGCAGTACTTC.

The CDR3 sequence: CASSYGATGANEKLFF. Here the CDR3 DNA reads TGTGCCAGCAGTTACGGCGCGACAGGGGCTAATGAAAAACTGTTTTTT. V gene TRBV6-5 combines with J gene TRBJ1-4; 8 positions match TRBD1. Germline CDR1 and CDR2: MNHEY and SVGAGI. V lost 2 bases to trimming and J lost 3 bases; unmatched junction nucleotides: 5. The CDR3 runs 16 residues.

This clone was seen only once. Its ends do not fully match the called genes, so a read error is possible. The chain has TRBV19 and TRBJ2-7; TRBD1 is a possible D gene (5 bases). Germline V gives CDR1 LNHDA, CDR2 SQIVND (reference sequence). CDR3 size: 13 residues. This chain's CDR3 is CASSLDSTYEQYF. The CDR3, as DNA: TGTGCCAGTAGTCTAGACAGTACCTACGAGCAGTACTTC.